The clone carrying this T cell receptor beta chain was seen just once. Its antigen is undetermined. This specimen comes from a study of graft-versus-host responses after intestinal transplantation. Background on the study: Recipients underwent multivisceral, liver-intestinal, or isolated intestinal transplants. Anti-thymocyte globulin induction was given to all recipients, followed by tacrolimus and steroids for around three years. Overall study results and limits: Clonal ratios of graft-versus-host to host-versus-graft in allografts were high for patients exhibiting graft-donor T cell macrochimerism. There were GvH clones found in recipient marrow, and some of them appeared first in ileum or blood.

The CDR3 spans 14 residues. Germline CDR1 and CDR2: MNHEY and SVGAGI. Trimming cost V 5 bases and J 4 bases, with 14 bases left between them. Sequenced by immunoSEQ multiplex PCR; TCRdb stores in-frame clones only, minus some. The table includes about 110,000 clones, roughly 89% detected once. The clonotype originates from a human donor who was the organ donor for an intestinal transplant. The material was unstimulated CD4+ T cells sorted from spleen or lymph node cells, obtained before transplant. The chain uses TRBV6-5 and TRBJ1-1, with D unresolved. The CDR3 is CASSTLALFTEAFF. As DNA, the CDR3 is TGTGCCAGCAGTACCCTGGCTCTTTTCACTGAAGCTTTCTTT.